This entry features one TCR beta chain sequence. The data derive from a study of T-cell memory formation after mild COVID-19. TCRdb passed the 5' RACE reads through MiXCR, listing each CDR3 protein once. The sample records 120,000 or so distinct CDR3 sequences, roughly 15% being singletons. Unmatched junction bases numbered 9, after V lost 0 bases and J lost 5 bases. The CDR3 runs to 18 residues. The germline V gene encodes CDR1 SGDLS and CDR2 YYNGEE. This rearrangement joins TRBV9 to TRBJ2-2; TRBD2 agrees at 11 bases. This sequence originates from an adult woman who had mild COVID-19 (a few samples of this study predate the infection). Cell type and time point are not known. The sequencing input was PBMCs or a T cell subset sorted from them (not recorded which). CDR3 sequence reads: CASSVGLGLAAGTGELFF. The CDR3 nucleotides are TGTGCCAGCAGCGTAGGCCTGGGACTAGCGGCTGGTACCGGGGAGCTGTTTTTT. The complete variable domain, with remaining parts taken from reference TRBV9 and TRBJ2-2, reads DSGVTQTPKHLITATGQRVTLRCSPRSGDLSVYWYQQSLDQGLQFLIQYYNGEERAKGNILERFSAQQFPDLHSELNLSSLELGDSALYFCASSVGLGLAAGTGELFFGEGSRLTVL.